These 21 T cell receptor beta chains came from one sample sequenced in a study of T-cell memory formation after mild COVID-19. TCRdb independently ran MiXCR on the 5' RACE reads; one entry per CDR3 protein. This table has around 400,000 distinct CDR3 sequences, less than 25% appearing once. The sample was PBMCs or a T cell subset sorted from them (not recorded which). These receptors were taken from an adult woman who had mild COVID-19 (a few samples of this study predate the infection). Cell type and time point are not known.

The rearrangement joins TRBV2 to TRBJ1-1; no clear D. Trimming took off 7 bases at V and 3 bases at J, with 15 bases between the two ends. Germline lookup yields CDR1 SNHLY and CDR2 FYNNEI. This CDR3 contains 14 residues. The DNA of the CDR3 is TGTGCCAGCATTGTGGGTCCGGTGTACACTGAAGCTTTCTTT. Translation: CASIVGPVYTEAFF.

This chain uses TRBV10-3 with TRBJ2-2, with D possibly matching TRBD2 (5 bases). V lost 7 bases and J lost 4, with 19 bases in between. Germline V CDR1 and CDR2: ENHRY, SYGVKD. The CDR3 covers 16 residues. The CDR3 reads CAITSSEGLSTGELFF. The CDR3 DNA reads TGTGCCATCACCTCTTCAGAGGGCCTAAGCACCGGGGAGCTGTTTTTT.

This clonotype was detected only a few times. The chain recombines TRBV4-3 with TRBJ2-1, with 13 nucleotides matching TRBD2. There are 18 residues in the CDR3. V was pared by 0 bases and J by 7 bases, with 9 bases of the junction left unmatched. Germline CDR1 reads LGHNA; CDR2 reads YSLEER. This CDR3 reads CASSQDRRLAGGRNEQFF. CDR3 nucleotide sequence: TGCGCCAGCAGCCAAGATCGGAGACTAGCGGGAGGAAGGAATGAGCAGTTCTTC.

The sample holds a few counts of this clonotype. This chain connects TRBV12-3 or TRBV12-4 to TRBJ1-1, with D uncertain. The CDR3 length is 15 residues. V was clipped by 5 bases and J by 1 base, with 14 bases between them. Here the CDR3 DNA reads TGTGCCAGCAGTGCCGATTCCCTTCCGAACACTGAAGCTTTCTTT. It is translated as CASSADSLPNTEAFF.

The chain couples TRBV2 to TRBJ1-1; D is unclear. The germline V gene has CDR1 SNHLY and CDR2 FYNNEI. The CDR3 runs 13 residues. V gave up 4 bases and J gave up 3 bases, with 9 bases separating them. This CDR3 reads CASSALYYTEAFF. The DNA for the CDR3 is TGTGCCAGCAGTGCCTTGTACTACACTGAAGCTTTCTTT. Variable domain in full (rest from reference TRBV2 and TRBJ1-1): EPEVTQTPSHQVTQMGQEVILRCVPISNHLYFYWYRQILGQKVEFLVSFYNNEISEKSEIFDDQFSVERPDGSNFTLKIRSTKLEDSAMYFCASSALYYTEAFFGQGTRLTVV.

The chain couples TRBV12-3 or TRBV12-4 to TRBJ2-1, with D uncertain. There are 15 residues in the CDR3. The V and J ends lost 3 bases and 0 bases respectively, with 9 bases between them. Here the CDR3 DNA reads TGTGCCAGCAGTTTCCAACAGAGCTCCTACAATGAGCAGTTCTTC. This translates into CASSFQQSSYNEQFF.

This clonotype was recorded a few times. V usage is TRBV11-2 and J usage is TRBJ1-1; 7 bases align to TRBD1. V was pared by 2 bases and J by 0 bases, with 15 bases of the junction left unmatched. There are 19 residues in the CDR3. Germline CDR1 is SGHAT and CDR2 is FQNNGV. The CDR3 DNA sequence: TGTGCCAGCAGCTTAAGGTTGGCGGAGGCAGGGGGAATGAACACTGAAGCTTTCTTT. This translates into CASSLRLAEAGGMNTEAFF.

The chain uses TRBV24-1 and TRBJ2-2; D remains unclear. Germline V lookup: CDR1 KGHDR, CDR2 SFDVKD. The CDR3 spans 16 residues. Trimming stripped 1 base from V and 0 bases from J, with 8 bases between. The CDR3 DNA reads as TGTGCCACCAGTGATTTTCGGGCGTCGAACACCGGGGAGCTGTTTTTT. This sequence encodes CATSDFRASNTGELFF.

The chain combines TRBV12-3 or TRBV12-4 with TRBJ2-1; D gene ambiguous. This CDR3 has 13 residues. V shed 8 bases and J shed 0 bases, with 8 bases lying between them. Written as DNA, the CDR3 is TGTGCCAGCCGGTGGAGCTCCTACAATGAGCAGTTCTTC. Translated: CASRWSSYNEQFF.

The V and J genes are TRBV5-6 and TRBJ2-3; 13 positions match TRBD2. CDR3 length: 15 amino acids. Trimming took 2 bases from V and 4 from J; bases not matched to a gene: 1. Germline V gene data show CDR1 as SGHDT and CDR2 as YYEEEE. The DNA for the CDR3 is TGTGCCAGCAGCTTCGGACTAGCGGGGGCAGATACGCAGTATTTT. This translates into CASSFGLAGADTQYF.

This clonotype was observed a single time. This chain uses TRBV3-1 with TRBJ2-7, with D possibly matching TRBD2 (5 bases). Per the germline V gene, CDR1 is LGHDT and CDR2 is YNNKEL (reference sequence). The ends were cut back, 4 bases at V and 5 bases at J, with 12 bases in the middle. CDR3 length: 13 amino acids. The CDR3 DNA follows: TGTGCCAGCAGCCTGGTAGGGAGCGACGAGCAGTACTTC. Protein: CASSLVGSDEQYF.

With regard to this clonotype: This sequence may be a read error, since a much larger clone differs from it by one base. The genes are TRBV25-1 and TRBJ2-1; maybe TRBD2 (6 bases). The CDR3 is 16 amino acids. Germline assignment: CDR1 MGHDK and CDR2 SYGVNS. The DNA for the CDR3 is TGTGCCAGCAGTGGAAACCCCGGGGGATCCTACAATGGGCAGTTCTTC. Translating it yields CASSGNPGGSYNGQFF.

The CDR3 sequence: CASSEGTSGIYEQYF. The CDR3 DNA sequence: TGTGCCAGCAGTGAAGGGACTAGCGGGATATACGAGCAGTACTTC. This chain links TRBV2 with TRBJ2-7; TRBD2 matches at 12 bases. The J segment lost 4 bases and the V segment lost 1 base, leaving 2 bases of the junction unmatched. Germline V gene data show CDR1 as SNHLY and CDR2 as FYNNEI. The CDR3 extends over 15 amino acids.

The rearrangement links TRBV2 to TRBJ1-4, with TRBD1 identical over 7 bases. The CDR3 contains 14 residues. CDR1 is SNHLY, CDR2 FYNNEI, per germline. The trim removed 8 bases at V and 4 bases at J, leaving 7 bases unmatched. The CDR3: CASLEGTDNEKLFF. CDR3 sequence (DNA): TGTGCCAGCCTCGAGGGGACAGATAATGAAAAACTGTTTTTT.

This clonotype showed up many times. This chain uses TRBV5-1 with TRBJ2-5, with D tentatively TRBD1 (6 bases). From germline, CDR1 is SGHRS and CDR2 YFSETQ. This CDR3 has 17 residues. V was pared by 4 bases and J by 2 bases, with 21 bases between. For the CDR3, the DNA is TGCGCCAGCAGCCGGGACCCCTTCCGGGACAAACAAGAGACCCAGTACTTC. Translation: CASSRDPFRDKQETQYF.

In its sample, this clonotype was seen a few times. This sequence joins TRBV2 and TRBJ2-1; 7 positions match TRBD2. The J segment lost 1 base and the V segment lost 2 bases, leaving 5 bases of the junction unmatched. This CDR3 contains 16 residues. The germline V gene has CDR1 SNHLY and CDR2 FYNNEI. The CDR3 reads CASSEKAGVSYNEQFF. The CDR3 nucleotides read TGTGCCAGCAGTGAAAAGGCGGGAGTTTCCTACAATGAGCAGTTCTTC.

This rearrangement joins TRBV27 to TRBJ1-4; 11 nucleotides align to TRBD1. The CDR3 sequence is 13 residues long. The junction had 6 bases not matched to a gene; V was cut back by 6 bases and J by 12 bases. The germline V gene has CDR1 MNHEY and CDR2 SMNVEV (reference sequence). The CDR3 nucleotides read TGTGCCAGCAGCATCGGGACAGGGGGACAACTGTTTTTT. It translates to CASSIGTGGQLFF.

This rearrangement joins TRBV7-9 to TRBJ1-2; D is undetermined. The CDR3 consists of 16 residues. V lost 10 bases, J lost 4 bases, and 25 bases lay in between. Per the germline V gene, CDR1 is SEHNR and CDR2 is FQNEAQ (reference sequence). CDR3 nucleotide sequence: TGTGCCATCGCGCCCCCCGGCAGGCCTTTGAGCTATGGCTACACCTTC. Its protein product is CAIAPPGRPLSYGYTF.

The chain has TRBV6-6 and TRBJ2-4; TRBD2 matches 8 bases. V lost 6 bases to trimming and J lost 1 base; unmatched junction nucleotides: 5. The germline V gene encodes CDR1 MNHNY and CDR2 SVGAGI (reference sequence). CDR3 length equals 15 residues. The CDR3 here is CASRRGEGAKNIQYF. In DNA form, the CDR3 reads TGTGCCAGCAGGCGGGGGGAAGGGGCCAAAAACATTCAGTACTTC.

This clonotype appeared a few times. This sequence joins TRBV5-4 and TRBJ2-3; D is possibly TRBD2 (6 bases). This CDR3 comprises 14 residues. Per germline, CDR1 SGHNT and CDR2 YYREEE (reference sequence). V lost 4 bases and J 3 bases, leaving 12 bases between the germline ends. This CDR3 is CASSASLATDTQYF. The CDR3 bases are TGTGCCAGCAGCGCCTCCCTAGCGACAGATACGCAGTATTTT. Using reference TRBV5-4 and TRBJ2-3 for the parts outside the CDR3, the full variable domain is ETGVTQSPTHLIKTRGQQVTLRCSSQSGHNTVSWYQQALGQGPQFIFQYYREEENGRGNFPPRFSGLQFPNYSSELNVNALELDDSALYLCASSASLATDTQYFGPGTRLTVL.

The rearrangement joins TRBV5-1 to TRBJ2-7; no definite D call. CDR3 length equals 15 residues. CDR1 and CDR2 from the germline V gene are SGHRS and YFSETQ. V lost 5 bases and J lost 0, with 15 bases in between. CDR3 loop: CASRMEPLSSYEQYF. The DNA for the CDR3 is TGCGCCAGCAGAATGGAGCCCCTAAGCTCCTACGAGCAGTACTTC. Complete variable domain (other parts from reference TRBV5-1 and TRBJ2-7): KAGVTQTPRYLIKTRGQQVTLSCSPISGHRSVSWYQQTPGQGLQFLFEYFSETQRNKGNFPGRFSGRQFSNSRSEMNVSTLELGDSALYLCASRMEPLSSYEQYFGPGTRLTVT.